The following is a TCR beta chain sequence with its context. Its target is not known. The entry originates in a study of T cell responses to AZD1222 COVID-19 vaccine. Study results and limitations: Spike-specific TCR breadth rose after two AZD1222 doses, and depth rose as well. Reportedly, nearly half the spike-specific TCRs target unmutated variant regions.

TCRdb's table, derived via immunoSEQ multiplex PCR, lists solely in-frame clones and lacks some. The repertoire consists of approximately 150,000 clones, with around 90% occurring once and the leading ten covering 5% to 5.5%. The CDR3 runs to 14 residues. V dropped 2 bases and J dropped 10 bases, with 17 bases sitting between them. Germline lookup yields CDR1 LGHNA and CDR2 YNFKEQ. Sequenced here: peripheral blood, sampled 28 days after the second dose of the MenACWY control vaccine. The TCR originated in an adult who received the MenACWY meningococcal vaccine as a control. J is TRBJ1-1 and V is TRBV4-2; D unclear. The CDR3 loop is CASSQRDGPFGAFF. The CDR3 DNA follows: TGTGCCAGCAGCCAACGCGACGGGCCCTTTGGAGCTTTCTTT.